This passage covers 29 T cell receptor beta chains from one sample sequenced in a study of OX40 agonist ivuxolimab in advanced cancers. Here immunoSEQ multiplex PCR was the method, and the copy in TCRdb shows in-frame clones only, minus some. The data hold about 34,000 clones, with roughly 80% observed a single time. The source material was CD4+ or CD8+ T cells sorted from blood, sampled in a trial of the OX40 agonist ivuxolimab. All receptors come from an adult with an advanced solid tumor such as melanoma, head and neck, liver or kidney cancer.

V usage is TRBV7-2 and J usage is TRBJ2-3, with TRBD2 matching 12 bases. Germline CDR1 SGHTA, CDR2 FQGNSA. CDR3 length: 15 residues. The trim removed 2 bases at V and 6 bases at J, leaving 3 bases unmatched. The CDR3 DNA is TGTGCCAGCAGCTTACACGGGACTAGCGGGGATACGCAGTATTTT. It translates to CASSLHGTSGDTQYF.

The rearrangement joins TRBV19 to TRBJ1-3; no reliable D call. The CDR3 is 15 amino acids. V lost 5 bases, J lost 2 bases, and 13 bases lay in between. CDR1 is LNHDA and CDR2 is SQIVND in the germline V gene (reference sequence). CDR3 DNA: TGTGCCAGTAGTCTGAATCGTGGACCTGGAAACACCATATATTTT. It translates to CASSLNRGPGNTIYF.

This clone was detected only once. The chain has TRBV18 and TRBJ1-5; D is undetermined. Germline CDR1 is KGHSH and CDR2 is LQKENI. The CDR3 loop spans 13 amino acids. Trimming took 8 bases from V and 0 from J, leaving 8 bases between them. The CDR3 region is CASHKDSNQPQHF. The CDR3 bases are TGTGCCAGCCATAAGGATAGCAATCAGCCCCAGCATTTT.

V usage is TRBV18 and J usage is TRBJ1-6; D unresolved. Germline V CDR1 and CDR2: KGHSH, LQKENI. Trimming took 3 bases from V and 12 from J, leaving 21 bases between them. The CDR3 is 16 amino acids. The chain's CDR3 is CASSPGRSNPNGPLHF. The CDR3 coding sequence is TGTGCCAGCTCACCGGGCAGGTCTAACCCCAATGGACCCCTCCACTTT.

This chain connects TRBV4-1 to TRBJ1-1; D unresolved. Germline CDR1 is MGHRA and CDR2 is YSYEKL. V was cut by 1 base and J by 4 bases, with 10 bases left in between. CDR3 length equals 14 residues. The CDR3 protein is CASSQGPFFTEAFF. DNA of the CDR3: TGCGCCAGCAGCCAAGGGCCTTTTTTCACTGAAGCTTTCTTT.

This clone was seen more than once but under ten times. The chain joins TRBV5-1 to TRBJ2-5; D not resolved. Germline-derived CDR1 and CDR2 are SGHRS and YFSETQ. The CDR3 totals 11 residues. V lost 0 bases to trimming and J lost 9 bases, with 6 bases between them. The DNA for the CDR3 is TGCGCCAGCAGCTTGGGAGGCCCCCAGTACTTC. Translated: CASSLGGPQYF.

The chain recombines TRBV7-2 with TRBJ1-5; D gene unclear. Germline CDR1 SGHTA, CDR2 FQGNSA. With 7 bases removed from V and 1 base from J, the gap between germline ends came to 8 bases. The CDR3 is made up of 13 amino acids. This chain's CDR3 is CASTESSNQPQHF. In DNA form, the CDR3 reads TGTGCCAGCACCGAATCGAGCAATCAGCCCCAGCATTTT.

This chain links TRBV28 with TRBJ2-7; TRBD1 matches at 10 bases. V shed 10 bases and J 3 bases; nucleotides not matched to a gene: 12. Germline V lookup: CDR1 MDHEN, CDR2 SYDVKM. The CDR3 consists of 15 residues. CDR3 residues: CATLAPGQGNYEQYF. The DNA for the CDR3 is TGTGCCACCCTTGCCCCGGGACAGGGGAACTACGAGCAGTACTTC.

The genes are TRBV2 and TRBJ2-1, with 7 bases that match TRBD2. With V trimmed by 8 bases and J by 9 bases, 16 bases remained unmatched. The CDR3 has 15 amino acids. Germline lookup yields CDR1 SNHLY and CDR2 FYNNEI. CDR3 loop: CASGPLAEGRGEQFF. The CDR3 bases are TGTGCCAGCGGCCCCCTAGCGGAGGGGAGGGGTGAGCAGTTCTTC.

This clone was counted between two and nine times. The gene calls are TRBV18 and TRBJ1-1; possibly TRBD1 for D (5 bases). Germline CDR1 is KGHSH and CDR2 is LQKENI. CDR3 length: 13 residues. V was pared by 6 bases and J by 2 bases, with 10 bases between. The CDR3 spells CASSTDYNTEAFF. CDR3 nucleotide sequence: TGTGCCAGCTCGACAGACTATAACACTGAAGCTTTCTTT.

As DNA, the CDR3 is TGTGCCACCAGCACCGGCCGGACAGATTCCTACGAGCAGTACTTC. Its protein is CATSTGRTDSYEQYF. The chain is built from TRBV15 and TRBJ2-7; possibly TRBD1 for D (6 bases). CDR1 and CDR2 from the germline V gene are LNHNV and YYDKDF (reference sequence). The V end lost 4 bases, the J end lost 1 base, and 14 bases lay between the germline ends. CDR3 length: 15 residues.

The chain links TRBV6-6 to TRBJ2-2; D uncertain. Germline lookup yields CDR1 MNHNY and CDR2 SVGAGI (reference sequence). V gave up 0 bases and J gave up 8 bases, with 10 bases separating them. The CDR3 totals 14 residues. The CDR3 DNA follows: TGTGCCAGCAGTTACTCGACGGTCGTTGGGGAGCTGTTTTTT. Residues: CASSYSTVVGELFF.

The chain couples TRBV4-3 to TRBJ1-2; TRBD1 agrees at 8 bases. V shed 1 base and J 8 bases; nucleotides not matched to a gene: 12. There are 16 residues in the CDR3. Germline-derived CDR1 and CDR2 are LGHNA and YSLEER. The CDR3 DNA follows: TGCGCCAGCAGCCAAGTGACAGGCAGGGGGCCCGGGGGCTACACCTTC. Translation: CASSQVTGRGPGGYTF.

This clone was seen a single time. J is TRBJ2-5 and V is TRBV11-2, with D uncertain. With 4 bases removed from V and 0 bases from J, the gap between germline ends came to 15 bases. Germline assignment: CDR1 SGHAT and CDR2 FQNNGV. This CDR3 comprises 16 residues. The CDR3 nucleotides read TGTGCCAGCAGCTCACGAAGAGCCGCGCACCAAGAGACCCAGTACTTC. Its translation: CASSSRRAAHQETQYF.

The genes are TRBV6-5 and TRBJ1-2; weak D call: TRBD1 (5 bases). The CDR3 consists of 16 residues. Trimming took off 4 bases at V and 0 bases at J, with 15 bases between the two ends. Germline CDR1 and CDR2: MNHEY and SVGAGI. Here the CDR3 reads CASSSTGTAANYGYTF. In DNA, the CDR3 is TGTGCCAGCAGTTCTACCGGGACCGCAGCTAACTATGGCTACACCTTC.

The V call is TRBV7-9, the J call TRBJ1-2, with D perhaps matching TRBD1 (6 bases). This CDR3 comprises 14 residues. Germline CDR1 SEHNR, CDR2 FQNEAQ (reference sequence). V lost 2 bases and J lost 6, with 13 bases in between. CDR3 in DNA: TGTGCCAGCAGCTTACGGTCCAGGGGCGATGGCTACACCTTC. Residues: CASSLRSRGDGYTF. The full variable domain, completed using reference TRBV7-9 and TRBJ1-2, is DTGVSQNPRHKITKRGQNVTFRCDPISEHNRLYWYRQTLGQGPEFLTYFQNEAQLEKSRLLSDRFSAERPKGSFSTLEIQRTEQGDSAMYLCASSLRSRGDGYTFGSGTRLTVV.

The rearrangement uses TRBV27 and TRBJ1-2; perhaps TRBD1 as D (5 bases). CDR1 and CDR2 (germline): MNHEY, SMNVEV (reference sequence). The CDR3 extends over 18 amino acids. Trimming took 2 bases from V and 0 from J, leaving 19 bases between them. The CDR3 here is CASSLIWGGRGANYGYTF. The CDR3 nucleotides read TGTGCCAGCAGTTTAATTTGGGGCGGGCGGGGAGCTAACTATGGCTACACCTTC.

The V gene is TRBV5-1, the J gene TRBJ2-1; D possibly corresponds to TRBD2 (5 bases). V was cut by 0 bases and J by 10 bases, with 8 bases left in between. The germline gives CDR1 SGHRS, CDR2 YFSETQ. This CDR3 contains 12 residues. The CDR3 is CASSLDRREQFF. CDR3 DNA sequence: TGCGCCAGCAGCTTGGATAGGAGGGAGCAGTTCTTC. Based on the CDR3 plus reference TRBV5-1 and TRBJ2-1, the full variable domain is KAGVTQTPRYLIKTRGQQVTLSCSPISGHRSVSWYQQTPGQGLQFLFEYFSETQRNKGNFPGRFSGRQFSNSRSEMNVSTLELGDSALYLCASSLDRREQFFGPGTRLTVL.

This clone was counted only a few times. The chain employs TRBV28 and TRBJ2-5; D gene ambiguous. Trimming cost V 5 bases and J 4 bases, with 8 bases left between them. This CDR3 contains 12 residues. The germline V gene has CDR1 MDHEN and CDR2 SYDVKM. The CDR3 region has the DNA TGTGCCAGCAGTACGCCCCGAGAGACCCAGTACTTC. Translating gives CASSTPRETQYF. The entire variable domain, with the rest obtained from reference TRBV28 and TRBJ2-5, is as follows: DVKVTQSSRYLVKRTGEKVFLECVQDMDHENMFWYRQDPGLGLRLIYFSYDVKMKEKGDIPEGYSVSREKKERFSLILESASTNQTSMYLCASSTPRETQYFGPGTRLLVL.

This chain uses TRBV4-3 with TRBJ2-7; 7 bases agree with TRBD1. Germline CDR1 LGHNA, CDR2 YSLEER. The CDR3 is 16 amino acids. V shed 3 bases and J 3 bases; nucleotides not matched to a gene: 11. CDR3 sequence reads: CASSQATTGYDYEQYF. The CDR3 bases are TGCGCCAGCAGCCAGGCGACGACAGGGTACGACTACGAGCAGTACTTC.

The chain uses TRBV6-1 and TRBJ2-7; D call uncertain. The V gene lost 4 bases and the J gene lost 5 bases, with 6 bases spanning the gap. The CDR3 sequence is 11 residues long. CDR1 and CDR2 (germline): MNHNS, SASEGT. The CDR3 spells CASSVLDEQYF. Written as DNA, the CDR3 is TGTGCCAGCAGTGTTCTAGACGAGCAGTACTTC.

The chain has TRBV18 and TRBJ1-1; no clear D. V lost 6 bases and J 0 bases, leaving 11 bases between the germline ends. This CDR3 spans 14 amino acids. Germline V gene sequence: CDR1 KGHSH, CDR2 LQKENI. This chain's CDR3 is CASSPGFLNTEAFF. The CDR3 DNA reads TGTGCCAGCTCCCCCGGCTTTCTGAACACTGAAGCTTTCTTT. The full variable domain, rest sourced from reference TRBV18 and TRBJ1-1, is NAGVMQNPRHLVRRRGQEARLRCSPMKGHSHVYWYRQLPEEGLKFMVYLQKENIIDESGMPKERFSAEFPKEGPSILRIQQVVRGDSAAYFCASSPGFLNTEAFFGQGTRLTVV.

This chain links TRBV15 with TRBJ2-7; a possible D gene is TRBD1 (6 bases). The germline gives CDR1 LNHNV, CDR2 YYDKDF (reference sequence). This CDR3 spans 14 amino acids. The ends were cut back, 2 bases at V and 6 bases at J, with 14 bases in the middle. Written as DNA, the CDR3 is TGTGCCACCAGCAGACCTGAACAGGGTGGCGAGCAGTACTTC. Its protein product is CATSRPEQGGEQYF. The entire variable domain, with the rest obtained from reference TRBV15 and TRBJ2-7, is as follows: DAMVIQNPRYQVTQFGKPVTLSCSQTLNHNVMYWYQQKSSQAPKLLFHYYDKDFNNEADTPDNFQSRRPNTSFCFLDIRSPGLGDTAMYLCATSRPEQGGEQYFGPGTRLTVT.

This chain connects TRBV7-2 to TRBJ1-5; D is possibly TRBD1 (6 bases). Germline CDR1 SGHTA, CDR2 FQGNSA. Trimming took off 3 bases at V and 7 bases at J, with 13 bases between the two ends. The CDR3 extends over 14 amino acids. The CDR3: CASSLYSQGQPQHF. CDR3 bases: TGTGCCAGCAGCTTGTACTCACAGGGACAGCCCCAGCATTTT.

J is TRBJ1-4 and V is TRBV4-1; D possibly corresponds to TRBD1 (5 bases). Trimming stripped 5 bases from V and 7 bases from J, with 11 bases between. CDR1 and CDR2 (germline): MGHRA, YSYEKL. This CDR3 is built from 13 residues. CDR3 sequence: CASSRGPLEKLFF. DNA for the CDR3: TGCGCCAGCAGCAGGGGCCCCCTTGAAAAACTGTTTTTT.

This clone was observed a handful of times. V gene TRBV5-4 combines with J gene TRBJ2-5; D not resolved. The CDR3 has 16 amino acids. Trimming shortened V by 4 bases and J by 2 bases, and 18 bases separated the two germline ends. The germline V gene encodes CDR1 SGHNT and CDR2 YYREEE (reference sequence). The CDR3 coding sequence is TGTGCCAGCAGCCGAACCCCAACCAAGAATCAAGAGACCCAGTACTTC. Translation: CASSRTPTKNQETQYF.

The chain carries TRBV9 and TRBJ1-1; tentative D call: TRBD1 (5 bases). Germline V lookup: CDR1 SGDLS, CDR2 YYNGEE. Trimming pared 0 bases from V and 5 bases from J, leaving 11 bases between. The CDR3 sequence is 14 residues long. DNA for the CDR3: TGTGCCAGCAGCGTAGAACAGGCTGGGACTGAAGCTTTCTTT. It translates to CASSVEQAGTEAFF.

The rearrangement links TRBV19 to TRBJ2-5, with TRBD2 matching over 10 bases. After removal of 3 bases from V and 3 bases from J, the junction contained 13 bases not matched to a gene. Germline-derived CDR1 and CDR2 are LNHDA and SQIVND (reference sequence). This CDR3 comprises 18 residues. CDR3 amino acids: CASSILPGLAAGEETQYF. For the CDR3, the DNA is TGTGCCAGTAGTATCCTCCCCGGACTAGCGGCGGGCGAAGAGACCCAGTACTTC.

The chain recombines TRBV29-1 with TRBJ2-1; TRBD2 matches at 9 bases. Trimming at V came to 7 bases and at J to 10 bases, leaving 11 bases not matched to a gene. The CDR3 consists of 13 residues. Germline V lookup: CDR1 SQVTM, CDR2 ANQGSEA. CDR3 amino acids: CSARAGGAKEQFF. For the CDR3, the DNA is TGCAGCGCCCGGGCGGGGGGGGCGAAGGAGCAGTTCTTC.